A single sample gave rise to the 25 T cell receptor beta chains below, sequenced in a study of T cells after yellow fever vaccination. Using its own MiXCR run on the 5' RACE reads, TCRdb lists one record per CDR3 protein. The repertoire holds a few hundred thousand distinct CDR3 sequences, with roughly 3.5% as singletons. Sequencing was performed on PBMCs, taken on the day of the yellow fever booster vaccination. The receptors stem from a man aged 18 to 30 who received the YFV17D yellow fever vaccine.

This clonotype was observed many times. The chain combines TRBV7-9 with TRBJ2-3; no firm D call. CDR3 length: 16 residues. CDR1 is SEHNR, CDR2 FQNEAQ, per germline (reference sequence). Trimming removed 1 base from V and 1 base from J, with 12 bases in between. CDR3 bases: TGTGCCAGCAGCTTAGTCTCACCTCAGGGCACAGATACGCAGTATTTT. Translation gives CASSLVSPQGTDTQYF.

The rearrangement joins TRBV5-1 to TRBJ2-5, with a possible D match to TRBD1 (6 bases). Germline CDR1 is SGHRS and CDR2 is YFSETQ. V was pared by 5 bases and J by 1 base, with 12 bases between. This CDR3 spans 14 amino acids. The CDR3 region has the DNA TGCGCCAGCAGGCCAACAGGGTTCCAAGAGACCCAGTACTTC. Amino acid sequence: CASRPTGFQETQYF.

This clonotype has ten or more counts. The V call is TRBV7-2, the J call TRBJ2-2; D could derive from TRBD1 or TRBD2 (5 bases each). Germline V lookup: CDR1 SGHTA, CDR2 FQGNSA. With 2 bases removed from V and 4 bases from J, the gap between germline ends came to 8 bases. The CDR3 sequence is 14 residues long. CDR3 in DNA: TGTGCCAGCAGCTTACGGGGCCGCACCGGGGAGCTGTTTTTT. It encodes CASSLRGRTGELFF.

This clonotype was recorded many times. The rearrangement uses TRBV4-2 and TRBJ2-3; D might be TRBD2 (6 bases). The germline V gene encodes CDR1 LGHNA and CDR2 YNFKEQ. The CDR3 length is 17 residues. V was clipped by 0 bases and J by 0 bases, with 13 bases between them. The CDR3 coding sequence is TGTGCCAGCAGCCAAGATCGCGGGGCGAGGAGCACAGATACGCAGTATTTT. Encoded protein: CASSQDRGARSTDTQYF.

This clonotype was counted ten times or more. The CDR3 loop reads CASSPGNDEQYF. The CDR3 coding sequence is TGTGCCAGCAGTCCCGGGAACGACGAGCAGTACTTC. The chain recombines TRBV7-6 with TRBJ2-7; TRBD2 is a possible D gene (5 bases). Germline-derived CDR1 and CDR2 are SGHVS and FNYEAQ. This CDR3 comprises 12 residues. Trimming pared 6 bases from V and 5 bases from J, leaving 11 bases between.

This clonotype was seen ten or more times. CDR3 protein: CSVENSHGFNEQFF. CDR3 in DNA: TGCAGCGTTGAAAACTCACATGGGTTCAATGAGCAGTTCTTC. The chain employs TRBV29-1 and TRBJ2-1, with D unresolved. V was clipped by 2 bases and J by 6 bases, with 14 bases between them. CDR1 is SQVTM and CDR2 is ANQGSEA in the germline V gene. The CDR3 contains 14 residues.

The V call is TRBV7-2, the J call TRBJ1-3; D is unclear. The V end was cut by 5 bases, the J end by 3 bases, with 8 bases between. The CDR3 loop spans 13 amino acids. Germline CDR1 reads SGHTA; CDR2 reads FQGNSA. The CDR3 loop reads CASSPGGGNTIYF. In nucleotides, the CDR3 is TGTGCCAGCAGCCCTGGAGGTGGAAACACCATATATTTT.

This clonotype was seen ten or more times. The chain uses TRBV2 and TRBJ2-1, with D maybe TRBD1 (5 bases). Trimming left V 4 bases short and J 3 bases short, with 13 bases between. This CDR3 is 15 amino acids long. Germline V gives CDR1 SNHLY, CDR2 FYNNEI. CDR3 residues: CASSGWGTNYNEQFF. For the CDR3, the DNA is TGTGCCAGCAGTGGTTGGGGCACCAACTACAATGAGCAGTTCTTC.

This clonotype was observed a handful of times. V usage is TRBV5-4 and J usage is TRBJ2-3, with 7 bases fitting TRBD1. J was trimmed by 2 bases and V by 4 bases; bases with no gene match: 10. There are 16 residues in the CDR3. Germline loops: CDR1 SGHNT, CDR2 YYREEE (reference sequence). The CDR3: CASSPWRQGSTDTQYF. CDR3 coding DNA: TGTGCCAGCAGCCCGTGGAGACAGGGATCCACAGATACGCAGTATTTT.

The rearrangement links TRBV27 to TRBJ2-7, with D unclear. CDR3 size: 14 residues. Germline V CDR1 and CDR2: MNHEY, SMNVEV (reference sequence). V gave up 5 bases and J gave up 3 bases, with 14 bases separating them. The CDR3 region has the DNA TGTGCCAGCAGTGTTGACGGGTCTCTCTACGAGCAGTACTTC. Protein product: CASSVDGSLYEQYF.

This clonotype was counted ten times or more. The chain couples TRBV9 to TRBJ1-1; a weak D match, TRBD1 (5 bases). Germline V gene lookup returns CDR1 SGDLS and CDR2 YYNGEE. This CDR3 region has 14 residues. V was trimmed by 4 bases and J by 1 base, leaving 11 bases between them. CDR3 sequence: CASSIGTGNTEAFF. For the CDR3, the DNA is TGTGCCAGCAGCATCGGGACGGGGAACACTGAAGCTTTCTTT.

In this sample, this clonotype turned up a few times. This chain uses TRBV19 with TRBJ2-1; D possibly corresponds to TRBD1 (6 bases). Germline V gene lookup returns CDR1 LNHDA and CDR2 SQIVND (reference sequence). V was shortened by 3 bases and J by 2 bases, with 11 bases between the two germline ends. The CDR3 is 15 residues long. CDR3 loop: CASSIGWTAYNEQFF. CDR3 DNA: TGTGCCAGTAGTATTGGGTGGACAGCCTACAATGAGCAGTTCTTC.

This chain connects TRBV20-1 to TRBJ2-1; tentative D call: TRBD1 (5 bases). Trimming removed 6 bases at V and 4 bases at J, with 13 bases between. This CDR3 is built from 13 residues. The V gene's germline CDR1 is DFQATT and CDR2 SNEGSKA (reference sequence). The CDR3 protein is CSAGAGIYNEQFF. CDR3 DNA: TGCAGTGCCGGAGCAGGGATTTACAATGAGCAGTTCTTC.

This clonotype was counted between two and nine times. The rearrangement links TRBV5-1 to TRBJ2-1; TRBD2 aligns across 10 bases. This CDR3 region has 15 residues. Germline V gene data show CDR1 as SGHRS and CDR2 as YFSETQ. V shed 4 bases, J shed 7 bases, and the junction held 8 bases outside the gene matches. CDR3 in amino acids: CASSEVAGGGNEQFF. CDR3 nucleotide sequence: TGCGCCAGCAGCGAGGTAGCGGGGGGAGGGAATGAGCAGTTCTTC.

This clonotype has at least ten counts. The CDR3 region has the DNA TGTGCCAGCAGCTTAGCGGTGGGCGAGCAGTACGTC. As protein: CASSLAVGEQYV. The chain combines TRBV7-9 with TRBJ2-7; D unclear. The V end lost 0 bases, the J end lost 6 bases, and 6 bases lay between the germline ends. This CDR3 comprises 12 residues. Germline CDR1 reads SEHNR; CDR2 reads FQNEAQ (reference sequence).

This clonotype was counted many times. The chain has TRBV14 and TRBJ2-5; D is perhaps TRBD1 (5 bases). From germline, CDR1 is SGHDN and CDR2 FVKESK. V was pared by 6 bases and J by 9 bases, with 14 bases between. This CDR3 is 12 amino acids long. The CDR3 DNA follows: TGTGCCAGCAGACAACCTGACAGCTCCCAGTACTTC. It yields the protein CASRQPDSSQYF.

This clonotype was detected only a few times. This chain uses TRBV5-1 with TRBJ1-2; D not certain. Germline CDR1 reads SGHRS; CDR2 reads YFSETQ. The V end lost 1 base, the J end lost 7 bases, and 11 bases lay between the germline ends. This CDR3 region has 13 residues. CDR3 DNA sequence: TGCGCCAGCAGCTTGTCGGGAGGGCGTGGCTACACCTTC. Translation: CASSLSGGRGYTF.

This clonotype has at least ten counts. This chain connects TRBV11-2 to TRBJ2-4; no clear D. This CDR3 spans 15 amino acids. Germline V lookup: CDR1 SGHAT, CDR2 FQNNGV. Trimming removed 5 bases at V and 0 bases at J, with 11 bases between. In DNA, the CDR3 is TGTGCCAGCAGCATGCGAGATCTAGCCAAAAACATTCAGTACTTC. Amino acids: CASSMRDLAKNIQYF.

The table lists this clonotype with many counts. The V and J genes are TRBV5-1 and TRBJ1-1, with 7 nucleotides matching TRBD1. The CDR3 has 15 amino acids. Per the germline V gene, CDR1 is SGHRS and CDR2 is YFSETQ. The V and J ends lost 0 bases and 6 bases, in that order; junction bases with no gene match: 8. CDR3 residues: CASSLAGRGFSEAFF. CDR3 DNA: TGCGCCAGCAGCTTGGCCGGCAGGGGGTTTTCTGAAGCTTTCTTT. The whole variable domain, filled in from reference TRBV5-1 and TRBJ1-1, reads KAGVTQTPRYLIKTRGQQVTLSCSPISGHRSVSWYQQTPGQGLQFLFEYFSETQRNKGNFPGRFSGRQFSNSRSEMNVSTLELGDSALYLCASSLAGRGFSEAFFGQGTRLTVV.

In its sample, this clonotype was seen many times. This sequence joins TRBV7-9 and TRBJ2-5, with TRBD1 matching over 8 bases. The CDR3 length is 14 residues. Germline V gene data show CDR1 as SEHNR and CDR2 as FQNEAQ (reference sequence). J was trimmed by 5 bases and V by 5 bases; bases with no gene match: 7. The CDR3 sequence is CASSPGQGRETQYF. The CDR3 bases are TGTGCCAGCAGCCCTGGACAGGGACGGGAGACCCAGTACTTC.

About this clonotype itself: The junction departs from the called germline gene at one end, perhaps through a read error. This sequence joins TRBV4-2 and TRBJ2-3; perhaps TRBD2 as D (6 bases). CDR1 is LGHNA and CDR2 is YNFKEQ in the germline V gene. This CDR3 spans 13 amino acids. The CDR3 nucleotides read TGTGCCAGCAGCCAAGATTGGCGGGGAAAACCAAATTTT. This gives the protein CASSQDWRGKPNF.

Ten or more counts support this clonotype. The chain couples TRBV5-1 to TRBJ2-3, with 11 bases fitting TRBD2. Trimming took 7 bases from V and 5 from J; bases not matched to a gene: 6. CDR3 length equals 14 residues. Germline V gene data show CDR1 as SGHRS and CDR2 as YFSETQ. CDR3 in DNA: TGCGCCAGCGAAACTAGCGGGGGTGGAGATACGCAGTATTTT. Its translation: CASETSGGGDTQYF.

This clonotype was observed a handful of times. V is TRBV7-2 and J is TRBJ2-5; D possibly corresponds to TRBD1 (6 bases). CDR1 is SGHTA and CDR2 is FQGNSA in the germline V gene. Trimming removed 5 bases from V and 1 base from J, with 17 bases in between. The CDR3 has 16 amino acids. The CDR3 loop is CASSTFLTGSQETQYF. CDR3 in DNA: TGTGCCAGCAGCACTTTCTTGACAGGCTCCCAAGAGACCCAGTACTTC.

The count of this clonotype is one. Because it lacks the conserved phenylalanine or tryptophan at the end, this CDR3 is likely a read error. Because the CDR3's place on the DNA is in doubt, the DNA is left out and the CDR3 is given as listed by TCRdb. The CDR3 reads CASCLGSTDTLYL. V is TRBV12-3 or TRBV12-4 and J is TRBJ2-3. The CDR3 comprises 13 residues, both ends counted.

In its sample, this clonotype was seen a few times. The gene calls are TRBV5-1 and TRBJ2-2; 7 bases are a match to TRBD2. The CDR3 is 14 amino acids. Germline V gives CDR1 SGHRS, CDR2 YFSETQ. Trimming removed 4 bases from V and 6 bases from J; junction bases left unmatched: 6. The CDR3 sequence: CASSLPGGPGELFF. The CDR3 coding sequence is TGCGCCAGCAGCCTACCGGGGGGTCCCGGGGAGCTGTTTTTT.